Below, one T cell receptor (beta chain) is given with its context. No cognate antigen has been identified for it. Base quality data are lacking; no much larger clone is found one base away. The germline V gene sets CDR1 to SQVTM and CDR2 to ANQGSEA. Here V drops 8 bases and J drops 1 base, and the junction holds 7 bases not matched to any gene. Inclusive of the bounding cysteine and phenylalanine, the CDR3 is 13 residues long. Only CDR3 DNA remains: 39 bases, in frame from the first base. Libraries were made using RACE. Sequencing relied on a NextSeq 500. During library preparation, unique molecular identifiers were attached to individual cDNA molecules so that TCRs could be counted quantitatively and reproducibly. Both TCR alpha and TCR beta chains were sequenced from each blood RNA sample. Per the authors' processing: A median of around 100,000 TCRs per sample was observed, with a range of about 23,224 to 750,000. The Decombinator software suite was used to annotate V, J and CDR3 in the TCR reads. To make PS versus PT1 abundance plots, every sample was subsampled to the same number of TCRs (28,000). TCRs were defined as expanded if absent before sensitization and observed at least eight times at the 2-week time point. TCRdb's own reprocessing of the public reads used fastp at Q25 and MiXCR and kept productive beta chains. Each record represents a unique CDR3 protein, reported with the most common genes and DNA among its rows. The V and J calls were not made by the authors but by TCRdb's processing. This sample holds some 110,000 distinct CDR3 sequences; over 9% were observed only once. The ten largest clones represent approximately 2.5% of the sample.

In light of the paper, this sample's time point label describes: patch test 3, about 24 weeks after DPC sensitization. The treatment or condition tag for this specimen amounts to: therapeutic diphenylcyclopropenone sensitization with weekly scalp DPC. Blood at each patch-test visit was drawn before the patch test was applied. To be eligible, patients had to be aged 18 to 70, diagnosed with alopecia and judged suitable for DPC therapy, while pregnant patients were excluded. Total RNA was extracted from unfractionated whole blood collected in Tempus Blood RNA tubes. This record comes from a study of human T cells and chemical hapten exposure (dated by TCRdb to the early 2020s). Background for the entire study: For sensitization, 2% DPC in acetone was applied to an approximately 2 cm by approximately 2 cm area of upper inner arm skin. Most of the patients in the cohort were female, and the cohort covered alopecia areata with under or over 50% scalp involvement, alopecia totalis and alopecia universalis. Blood samples were taken from patients before sensitization (week 0) and at 2, 6 and about 24 weeks after DPC sensitization. Libraries were pooled for sequencing, and per-sample TCR yields varied mainly because of small differences in library volumes within the pool. Peripheral blood TCR repertoire changes were tracked in vivo in alopecia patients during primary and secondary sensitization to the hapten diphenylcyclopropenone (DPC). Patch testing on the upper back used Finn chambers containing 0.01% DPC, with scoring done after 6 days according to International Contact Dermatitis Research Group standards. Under 30 alopecia patients gave blood for TCR sequencing at one to four time points (pre-sensitization, 2, 6 and 24 weeks). Throughout the study period of around 25 weeks, patients also received therapeutic DPC doses to the scalp every week. Overall results and qualifications from the work: Significantly more large CDR3 similarity clusters were formed by expanded TCRs than by pre-sensitization or healthy control sets, consistent with antigen-driven responses. All patients had alopecia, a presumed autoimmune disease, so their immune response might differ from that of healthy individuals. DPC sensitization did not change how many TCRs were above 1 in 1000 frequency, and no evidence was found of alterations in global repertoire structure. A positive correlation was found between the number of PT1 expanded TCRs and patch test score, with significance reached at thresholds 8, 16 and 32 but not 4. After repeated subsampling, changes were observed in the strength of the expansion versus patch-test correlation and in the threshold at which the correlation became significant.

Sequenced material: whole blood, taken in connection with sensitization to the hapten diphenylcyclopropenone (DPC). The source of this sequence is a woman between 45 and 60 years old with alopecia areata. Some clones in this sample may be carry-over from other donors' samples. The receptor chain draws on TRBV29-1 and TRBJ2-5; 7 middle bases align to TRBD1. The CDR3 here reads CSITGTAQETQYF. The DNA reads TGCAGCATCACCGGGACAGCCCAAGAGACCCAGTACTTC.